Listed below are T cell receptor beta chains from one sample, sequenced in a study of follicular helper T cells after annual influenza vaccination. Measured with immunoSEQ multiplex PCR; TCRdb has only the in-frame clones, and not every one. The sample lists about 8,700 clones; roughly 80% were seen once. The sample here was CXCR5+ CD38- circulating T follicular helper cells from blood, taken 7 days after influenza vaccination. The receptors were gathered from an adult who received the influenza vaccine. CDR3s include the opening cysteine and the closing phenylalanine or tryptophan. The D gene is left open where the match is weak. Not all rows give a size; the values are once, few, many and, for expanded clones, a class.

v_gene: TRBV7-2
j_gene: TRBJ2-2
abundance: -
d_gene: -
CDR3aa: CASSSSYGWAGELFF
CDR3nt: TGTGCCAGCAGCTCCTCATACGGGTGGGCCGGGGAGCTGTTTTTT

v_gene: TRBV6-6
j_gene: TRBJ2-7
abundance: -
d_gene: TRBD2
CDR3aa: CASSRKGTSGDEQYF
CDR3nt: TGTGCCAGCAGTCGGAAGGGGACTAGCGGGGACGAGCAGTACTTC

v_gene: TRBV5-1
j_gene: TRBJ1-6
abundance: -
d_gene: TRBD1
CDR3aa: CASRATGTATLIPLNSPLHF
CDR3nt: TGCGCCAGCAGGGCAACCGGGACAGCTACCTTGATCCCTCTCAATTCACCCCTCCACTTT

v_gene: TRBV5-4
j_gene: TRBJ2-6
abundance: -
d_gene: TRBD1
CDR3aa: CASSSKKDRAGANVLTF
CDR3nt: TGTGCCAGCAGCTCGAAAAAGGACAGGGCTGGGGCCAACGTCCTGACTTTC

v_gene: TRBV7-2
j_gene: TRBJ2-7
abundance: -
d_gene: -
CDR3aa: CASSTDNSYEQYF
CDR3nt: TGTGCCAGCAGCACCGACAACTCCTACGAGCAGTACTTC

v_gene: TRBV20-1
j_gene: TRBJ1-4
abundance: -
d_gene: -
CDR3aa: CSASDRQKLFF
CDR3nt: TGCAGTGCTAGTGACCGGCAAAAACTGTTTTTT

v_gene: TRBV7-8
j_gene: TRBJ2-1
abundance: -
d_gene: TRBD2
CDR3aa: CATGGTSGGNEQFF
CDR3nt: TGTGCCACTGGCGGGACTAGCGGGGGTAATGAGCAGTTCTTC

v_gene: TRBV28
j_gene: TRBJ1-6
abundance: -
d_gene: -
CDR3aa: CASSAPFDNSPLHF
CDR3nt: TGTGCCAGCAGTGCCCCGTTTGATAATTCACCCCTCCACTTT

v_gene: TRBV5-8
j_gene: TRBJ2-1
abundance: -
d_gene: -
CDR3aa: CASGRGDTSYNEQFF
CDR3nt: TGTGCCAGCGGACGAGGGGATACCTCCTACAATGAGCAGTTCTTC

v_gene: TRBV9
j_gene: TRBJ1-1
abundance: -
d_gene: -
CDR3aa: CASSVDQGTYTEAFF
CDR3nt: TGTGCCAGCAGCGTAGATCAGGGGACTTACACTGAAGCTTTCTTT

v_gene: TRBV15
j_gene: TRBJ1-6
abundance: few
d_gene: -
CDR3aa: CATSRYRMGANSPLHF
CDR3nt: TGTGCCACCAGCAGATACCGGATGGGGGCGAATTCACCCCTCCACTTT

v_gene: TRBV29-1
j_gene: TRBJ1-2
abundance: -
d_gene: -
CDR3aa: CSVEDRGRSLTNGYTF
CDR3nt: TGCAGCGTTGAAGATCGGGGGCGAAGCCTTACTAATGGCTACACCTTC

v_gene: TRBV2
j_gene: TRBJ1-5
abundance: -
d_gene: -
CDR3aa: CASNPFRGGQPQHF
CDR3nt: TGTGCCAGCAATCCTTTTAGGGGCGGTCAGCCCCAGCATTTT

v_gene: TRBV15
j_gene: TRBJ2-5
abundance: -
d_gene: -
CDR3aa: CATSTSDRRETQYF
CDR3nt: TGTGCCACCAGCACTTCGGACAGACGGGAGACCCAGTACTTC

v_gene: TRBV28
j_gene: TRBJ2-7
abundance: -
d_gene: TRBD1
CDR3aa: CASSRDRGVYEQYF
CDR3nt: TGTGCCAGCAGTAGAGACAGGGGAGTCTACGAGCAGTACTTC

v_gene: TRBV27
j_gene: TRBJ1-1
abundance: -
d_gene: TRBD1
CDR3aa: CASSPWDSLNTEAFF
CDR3nt: TGTGCCAGCAGTCCCTGGGACAGCTTGAACACTGAAGCTTTCTTT

v_gene: TRBV7-9
j_gene: TRBJ1-5
abundance: -
d_gene: TRBD1
CDR3aa: CASSPGQGFDQPQHF
CDR3nt: TGTGCCAGCAGTCCGGGACAGGGGTTTGATCAGCCCCAGCATTTT

v_gene: TRBV5-1
j_gene: TRBJ1-6
abundance: few
d_gene: -
CDR3aa: CASSSFERRITDSPLHF
CDR3nt: TGCGCCAGCAGCTCCTTTGAGCGCCGGATTACGGATTCACCCCTCCACTTT

v_gene: TRBV6-5
j_gene: TRBJ2-7
abundance: medium-sized
d_gene: TRBD1
CDR3aa: CASRLRDSYEQYF
CDR3nt: TGTGCCAGCAGACTCCGGGACAGTTACGAGCAGTACTTC

v_gene: TRBV6-5
j_gene: TRBJ2-7
abundance: -
d_gene: -
CDR3aa: CASSGSAYEQYF
CDR3nt: TGTGCCAGCAGCGGCAGCGCCTACGAGCAGTACTTC

v_gene: TRBV18
j_gene: TRBJ2-1
abundance: -
d_gene: TRBD2
CDR3aa: CASSDSGGALNEQFF
CDR3nt: TGTGCCAGCTCGGACAGCGGGGGGGCTCTCAATGAGCAGTTCTTC

v_gene: TRBV5-1
j_gene: TRBJ2-7
abundance: few
d_gene: TRBD2
CDR3aa: CASSSEGTSVGQYF
CDR3nt: TGCGCCAGCAGCTCGGAGGGGACTAGCGTTGGGCAGTACTTC

v_gene: TRBV7-2
j_gene: TRBJ1-2
abundance: -
d_gene: -
CDR3aa: CASSLSQGIYGYTF
CDR3nt: TGTGCCAGCAGCTTAAGCCAGGGGATCTATGGCTACACCTTC

v_gene: TRBV19
j_gene: TRBJ2-3
abundance: -
d_gene: TRBD2
CDR3aa: CASSGQRGGSDTQYF
CDR3nt: TGTGCCAGTAGTGGTCAGCGGGGGGGCTCAGATACGCAGTATTTT

v_gene: TRBV27
j_gene: TRBJ2-3
abundance: -
d_gene: TRBD1
CDR3aa: CASRGQDRGFADTQYF
CDR3nt: TGTGCCAGCAGAGGACAGGACAGGGGTTTCGCAGATACGCAGTATTTT

v_gene: TRBV6-1
j_gene: TRBJ1-2
abundance: once
d_gene: -
CDR3aa: CASSEGLYGYTF
CDR3nt: TGTGCCAGCAGTGAAGGTCTCTATGGCTACACCTTC

v_gene: TRBV7-8
j_gene: TRBJ1-1
abundance: -
d_gene: -
CDR3aa: CASSSGLGNTEAFF
CDR3nt: TGTGCCAGCAGCTCCGGACTGGGAAACACTGAAGCTTTCTTT

v_gene: TRBV18
j_gene: TRBJ1-2
abundance: -
d_gene: TRBD1
CDR3aa: CASSPGGDRGRSDGYTF
CDR3nt: TGTGCCAGCTCACCTGGTGGAGACAGGGGGCGTAGTGATGGCTACACCTTC

v_gene: TRBV7-6
j_gene: TRBJ1-4
abundance: -
d_gene: -
CDR3aa: CASSLAGAGALNEKLFF
CDR3nt: TGTGCCAGCAGCTTAGCAGGGGCAGGGGCCTTAAATGAAAAACTGTTTTTT

v_gene: TRBV7-8
j_gene: TRBJ1-6
abundance: -
d_gene: -
CDR3aa: CASSLSAERHNSPLHF
CDR3nt: TGTGCCAGCAGCTTATCGGCGGAGAGGCATAATTCACCCCTCCACTTT

v_gene: TRBV27
j_gene: TRBJ2-3
abundance: once
d_gene: TRBD1
CDR3aa: CASSSYRGVVTDTQYF
CDR3nt: TGTGCCAGCAGTTCATACAGGGGGGTGGTGACAGATACGCAGTATTTT

v_gene: TRBV11-3
j_gene: TRBJ2-5
abundance: -
d_gene: -
CDR3aa: CASSLGSLQETQYF
CDR3nt: TGTGCCAGCAGCTTGGGGAGCCTACAAGAGACCCAGTACTTC

v_gene: TRBV14
j_gene: TRBJ1-1
abundance: -
d_gene: -
CDR3aa: CASSIWGGNTEAFF
CDR3nt: TGTGCCAGCAGCATATGGGGAGGGAACACTGAAGCTTTCTTT

v_gene: TRBV4-1
j_gene: TRBJ2-1
abundance: -
d_gene: TRBD2
CDR3aa: CASSQASGGSYNEQFF
CDR3nt: TGCGCCAGCAGCCAAGCTAGCGGGGGCTCCTACAATGAGCAGTTCTTC

v_gene: TRBV9
j_gene: TRBJ1-6
abundance: few
d_gene: -
CDR3aa: CASSVENNSPLHF
CDR3nt: TGTGCCAGCAGCGTAGAAAATAATTCACCCCTCCACTTT

v_gene: TRBV5-1
j_gene: TRBJ1-2
abundance: -
d_gene: -
CDR3aa: CASSLGGYQQWKGYTF
CDR3nt: TGCGCCAGCAGCTTGGGGGGGTATCAGCAATGGAAGGGCTACACCTTC

v_gene: TRBV6-5
j_gene: TRBJ1-5
abundance: few
d_gene: -
CDR3aa: CASSLLGDNQPQHF
CDR3nt: TGTGCCAGCAGCCTACTAGGGGACAATCAGCCCCAGCATTTT

v_gene: TRBV7-2
j_gene: TRBJ2-3
abundance: -
d_gene: -
CDR3aa: CASSRPGGTDTQYF
CDR3nt: TGTGCCAGCAGCCGGCCGGGGGGCACAGATACGCAGTATTTT

v_gene: TRBV28
j_gene: TRBJ2-7
abundance: -
d_gene: -
CDR3aa: CASSLGGRGLTYEQYF
CDR3nt: TGTGCCAGCAGTCTCGGGGGCCGGGGGTTAACCTACGAGCAGTACTTC

v_gene: TRBV5-4
j_gene: TRBJ1-2
abundance: -
d_gene: -
CDR3aa: CASSPDSFYGYTF
CDR3nt: TGTGCCAGCAGCCCGGACAGCTTCTATGGCTACACCTTC

v_gene: TRBV2
j_gene: TRBJ1-6
abundance: -
d_gene: -
CDR3aa: CAGNVQAAKNSPLHF
CDR3nt: TGTGCCGGAAACGTTCAAGCTGCGAAAAATTCACCCCTCCACTTT

v_gene: TRBV7-6
j_gene: TRBJ2-3
abundance: -
d_gene: -
CDR3aa: CASSLDTGVSTDTQYF
CDR3nt: TGTGCCAGCAGCTTGGACACGGGGGTTAGCACAGATACGCAGTATTTT

v_gene: TRBV6-6
j_gene: TRBJ2-5
abundance: -
d_gene: -
CDR3aa: CASSSSETQYF
CDR3nt: TGTGCCAGCAGTTCTTCAGAGACCCAGTACTTC

v_gene: TRBV15
j_gene: TRBJ2-7
abundance: few
d_gene: TRBD1
CDR3aa: CATSRDRGTGGEQYF
CDR3nt: TGTGCCACCAGCAGAGATCGGGGGACAGGGGGCGAGCAGTACTTC

v_gene: TRBV7-7
j_gene: TRBJ2-2
abundance: -
d_gene: -
CDR3aa: CASSLNTGNTGELFF
CDR3nt: TGTGCCAGCAGCTTAAACACGGGGAACACCGGGGAGCTGTTTTTT